These 3 T cell receptor beta chains share one sample of origin, sequenced in a study of Graves' ophthalmopathy and Graves' hyperthyroidism. RNA transcripts served as template for amplifying TCR beta CDR3 sequences. RT-PCR in the first round used HTBI primers; a second-round multiplex PCR followed. TCRdb independently ran MiXCR on the multiplex PCR reads; one entry per CDR3 protein. This sample yields over 650,000 distinct CDR3 sequences, of which about two fifths are seen a single time; around 3.3% belongs to the top ten. Source material: peripheral blood. Every receptor here comes from an adult man with Graves' ophthalmopathy.

This clonotype was counted many times. The gene calls are TRBV19 and TRBJ1-1, with D hard to call. The germline V gene has CDR1 LNHDA and CDR2 SQIVND (reference sequence). V lost 7 bases to trimming and J lost 4 bases, with 13 bases between them. CDR3 length: 13 amino acids. CDR3 DNA sequence: TGTGCCAGTAACCGGAGGTGGGTCACTGAAGCTTTCTTT. Translated: CASNRRWVTEAFF.

In this sample, this clonotype turned up many times. The chain is built from TRBV7-9 and TRBJ2-7, with 7 bases lining up with TRBD1. Germline assignment: CDR1 SEHNR and CDR2 FQNEAQ (reference sequence). Germline trimming cut 5 bases from V and 5 bases from J; bases unmatched to any gene: 9. CDR3 length equals 14 residues. DNA of the CDR3: TGTGCCAGCAGCGTAAAGGGACAGTACCACGAGCAGTACTTC. This sequence encodes CASSVKGQYHEQYF.

This chain's CDR3 is CASSIVQGDIGNQPQHF. Written as DNA, the CDR3 is TGTGCCAGTAGTATAGTCCAGGGGGACATAGGCAATCAGCCCCAGCATTTT. The chain has TRBV19 and TRBJ1-5; 7 bases map to TRBD1. Unmatched junction bases numbered 8, after V lost 1 base and J lost 2 bases. Germline assignment: CDR1 LNHDA and CDR2 SQIVND (reference sequence). This CDR3 has 17 residues.